This T cell receptor beta chain was sequenced in a study of cytomegalovirus exposure and HLA in healthy donors. Findings and caveats of the study: In a later analysis, common viral pathogens appeared linked to several of the most significant clusters.

The PCR had 60 Vbeta and 13 Jbeta primers. Method: immunoSEQ multiplex PCR; TCRdb's copy keeps in-frame clones and lacks some. Seen here are around 130,000 clones, approximately 85% observed once, and the top ten hold roughly 6.7%. About this clone: Its specificity is not known.

The material sequenced was PBMCs. The receptor was isolated from a woman aged 25 to 39 in good health and CMV-seropositive.

Written as DNA, the CDR3 is TGTGCCGCCAGGACAGCGGTTCAGCCCCAGCATTTT. The encoded protein is CAARTAVQPQHF. This sequence joins TRBV28 and TRBJ1-5, with D perhaps TRBD1 (6 bases). This CDR3 has 12 amino acids. Trimming removed 11 bases at V and 6 bases at J, with 14 bases between. Germline loops: CDR1 MDHEN, CDR2 SYDVKM.